The clone carrying this T cell receptor beta chain was detected a few times. This record belongs to a study of blood T cell repertoires in COVID-19. About the study: T cells, B-cell-depleted T cells, or PBMCs provided the cDNA or gDNA that served as material.

How the authors handled the data: Using reference gene primer amplification, nucleated cell counts were estimated. Here immunoSEQ multiplex PCR was the method, and the copy in TCRdb shows in-frame clones only, minus some. V, J and clone size are those of that table, while D and trimming were read from the DNA. The sample carries approximately 150,000 clones, more than 60% recorded once. The receptor was derived from a woman aged 55-69 years with acute or convalescent COVID-19. Material: peripheral blood.

CDR3 sequence reads: CASSPQVKAEAFF. The CDR3 DNA reads as TGTGCCAGCAGCCCTCAGGTCAAAGCTGAAGCTTTCTTT. V usage is TRBV3-1 (or the pseudogene TRBV3-2) and J usage is TRBJ1-1; the D is unclear. The CDR3 extends over 13 amino acids. Per germline, CDR1 LGHDT and CDR2 YNNKEL (reference sequence). V lost 4 bases to trimming and J lost 6 bases, with 12 bases between them.